This T cell receptor (beta chain) was identified in a study of cytomegalovirus exposure and HLA in healthy donors (TCRdb year 2017). Background for the entire study: An earlier analysis of 587 of the donors reported approximately 290 Gb of sequence data and some 100 million unique TCR beta sequences from about 179 million T cells. Donor age, sex, ethnicity and CMV serostatus were collected together with the repertoire data. To predict cytomegalovirus infection status, the study brought together high-throughput TCR immunosequencing, statistical association of individual TCRs with disease status, and machine learning. The genetic ancestry cluster associated with self-reported Caucasian donors included over 80% of the 398 genotyped donors. Every discovery cohort repertoire had been produced on one sequencing platform. An earlier analysis of 587 of the donors used high-throughput TCR beta sequencing to judge whether each TCR beta V gene segment behaved as functional or pseudogenic. HLA typing included class I and class II loci at four-digit resolution. To study patterns of TCR occurrence, a later analysis re-analyzed previously published TCR beta repertoires from 650 to 750 donors and added high-resolution HLA genotyping. Roughly 5 DR-DQ haplotypes were handled as single units for association and clustering, since linkage in the cohort was strong. Besides the first cohort of more than 650 subjects, a separate validation cohort made up of roughly 120 different subjects was used. The later analysis used no new phenotypic data to find candidate immune exposures, relying instead on TCR beta sequences and their occurrence across donors. The aim of the study was to test whether cataloging public T cell receptors could identify signatures of past pathogen exposure. Genome-wide SNP genotypes for about three fifths of the roughly 670 donors were used in a later genetic analysis, which treated that subset as a discovery cohort. The study used immunosequencing to profile the T cell repertoires of some 600 subjects and linked those repertoires to cytomegalovirus serostatus. The number of donors typed differed by locus, with 629-630 for A, B, C, DRB1 and DQB1, around 520 for DQA1, approximately 580 for DPA1, and approximately 470 for DPB1. Among a few hundred genotyped donors of the cohort, an average of about 240,000 unique TCR beta nucleotide sequences were sequenced per donor, 15% to 20% of them non-productive. About 300 gigabases of sequencing data and around 85 million unique TCR sequences made up an early release that covered around 640 HLA-typed donors.

The cohort comprised approximately 700 healthy bone marrow donors. At the time of sampling, all cohort members were nominally healthy, though unrecorded immune exposures were likely present. The donor was CMV seronegative and was included in the group of about 350 seronegative cohort members. Every donor gave a peripheral blood sample, and the peripheral blood mononuclear cells from that sample were used for TCR beta sequencing. Genomic DNA was extracted from the blood cell samples with the Qiagen DNeasy Blood Extraction Kit. The research as a whole found: Because some donors lacked HLA typing at each locus, the association tests relied only on the typed subset. It was suggested by the authors that the approach could potentially be generalized to other disease states and immunological phenotypes. In a later analysis, the rate of TCR association differed among HLA loci, with DRB1 alleles having the most associated TCRs and HLA-C alleles having the fewest. The only immune exposure information available for the cohort was CMV serostatus. Specific HLA alleles were associated with some 15,000 TCR beta sequences at a false discovery rate of 0.05 in a later analysis. A further reported finding was that TCR beta sequences accurately predicted the HLA-A and HLA-B alleles for most subjects in the first cohort. The classifier was reported to diagnose cytomegalovirus status with high specificity and sensitivity in both the original cohort and the validation cohort. A total of fewer than 200 TCR beta chains were listed by the study as associated with cytomegalovirus. Some IMGT-functional V segments, including TRBV6-2 and TRBV6-3, could not be distinguished by the 87-base-pair reads and were therefore excluded. In this cohort, only TCR beta chains were sequenced, and detectable features were limited by the absence of alpha or paired-chain data. Across donors, most TCR sequences were observed very rarely, whereas some public TCRs were present in many individuals. V-gene and J-gene trimming of TCR beta chains was associated with a missense DCLRE1C variant in a later genetic analysis, and the association was replicated in an independent cohort. Broadly in line with IMGT annotations, most TCR beta V segments showed up in productive rearrangements about 87% or about 30% of the time in an earlier analysis of approximately 640 of the donors. Correlated functional status among segregating V segments might reflect linkage disequilibrium, but an unknown experimental factor could not be ruled out. Compared with equally common non-associated chains, HLA-associated TCR beta chains in a later analysis were more clonally expanded and had lower generation probabilities. In vitro tests confirmed that a few of the cytomegalovirus-associated TCR beta chains recognize cytomegalovirus antigens. A later analysis found that most CMV-associated TCR beta chains appeared HLA-restricted, with HLA associations seemingly driven largely by CMV exposure. Presence/absence analyses assumed roughly uniform sequencing depth across donors, an assumption that may not hold. A cluster of highly shared sequence variants was judged likely to be a technical artifact of the sequencing pipeline. When HLA alleles, especially DR and DQ, strongly co-occurred, attributing TCR associations to individual alleles was difficult. Several of the top co-occurrence clusters appeared to be linked to parvovirus B19, influenza, CMV and Epstein-Barr virus, according to a later analysis. Compared with the approximately 720-donor mean, donors in an Asian-associated ancestry cluster had fewer N-insertions in productive TCRs, according to a later genetic analysis. Approximately 18 rarely observed V segments, including chromosome 9 orphons, were excluded from the earlier analysis of a few hundred of the donors because counts were too low.

CDR1 SGHTS and CDR2 YDEGEE were looked up in the germline V gene. The trim is 4 bases for V and 6 bases for J, with a gap of 20 bases between the germline ends. The CDR3 starts with the cysteine, ends with the phenylalanine, and has 15 residues. The retained sequence is limited to the CDR3, 45 bases, with the frame set at the first base. Worth noting for this clone: What antigen it recognizes has not been identified. No base quality information exists; no much larger clone differs at one position.

Libraries were prepared through the immunoSEQ multiplex PCR assay. A mixture of 60 forward primers for TCR Vbeta segments and 13 reverse primers for TCR Jbeta segments was used in the multiplex PCR. A multiplex PCR assay on genomic DNA amplified the CDR3 region of rearranged TCR beta genes. The Illumina HiSeq System was used to sequence the amplified TCR beta libraries as 87-base-pair reads. The authors' analysis ran thus. A later analysis tallied 80 million to 95 million unique TCR beta chains across the approximately 670 repertoires, and about 12 million of those chains were shared by two or more donors. A nearest-neighbor algorithm error-corrected the raw reads and collapsed the reads into unique sequences, merging closely related sequences to remove PCR and sequencing errors. To assign V, D and J gene segments, CDR3 sequences were aligned to IMGT reference sequences. Each retained sequence needed at least a six-nucleotide match to both a V gene segment and a J gene segment. Rearrangements were classified as productive when the CDR3 lacked stop codons and remained in frame with V and J, and all other rearrangements were classified as non-productive. Following IMGT convention, CDR3 was defined as the stretch from the second conserved V-encoded cysteine up to the conserved J-encoded phenylalanine. Sequences without an unambiguous match to a single V gene segment were excluded from the earlier analysis of several hundred of the donors. In an earlier analysis of roughly 500 of the donors, V segments were called functional above 56.7% productive rearrangements and were called segregating when the between-donor standard deviation exceeded 5%. A statistical classification framework was built to diagnose cytomegalovirus status from the catalog of TCR beta chain sequences. A later analysis assigned V and J genes by comparing TCR nucleotide sequences with IMGT/GENE-DB human TR gene sequences. Using the TCRdist pipeline, a later analysis assigned CDR3 sequences along with most-parsimonious VDJ recombination scenarios. A later analysis defined each TCR beta chain by its CDR3 amino acid sequence plus V-gene family, and excluded reads lacking a unique V-gene family. To address suspected cross-contamination and a sequencing artifact, a later analysis removed some 620 highly shared, low-generation-probability nucleotide sequences. A later analysis calculated a clonal expansion index for each public chain from normalized within-repertoire ranks of inferred template counts. Generation probabilities in a later analysis came from a VDJ recombination model fitted to out-of-frame rearrangements, and those results were checked against IGoR. In a later analysis, TCR-TCR, TCR-HLA and TCR-CMV co-occurrence was scored with hypergeometric tests, and a repertoire-size bias correction was applied to TCR pairs. A later analysis estimated false discovery rates by permuting HLA or CMV assignments 20 times. In a later analysis, co-occurring TCRs were grouped with DBSCAN, and TCRdist sequence similarity was added when clustering was performed within HLA-allele-positive subsets. Repertoires with fewer than 30,000 or more than 120,000 public chains, plus five repertoires with anomalous nucleotide sharing, were excluded from co-occurrence clustering. TCRdb's version of the immuneACCESS table is confined to in-frame rearrangements and falls short of the full clone set. An unresolved V gene accounts for under half of the shortfall where checked; the remainder is of unknown origin. V and J calls and clone size are copied from that table; D and trimming were computed from the DNA. The table for this sample lists more than 95,000 clones; 78% of them were counted only once. The ten largest clones take up around 1.2% of the sample.

The sequenced sample was PBMCs. This sequence originates from a man younger than 45 in good health and CMV-seronegative. The chain links TRBV5-8 with TRBJ2-7; a tentative D match to TRBD2 spans 6 bases. The DNA sequence is TGTGCCAGCAGCCCACGCCGGGCGGGATTTGGCGAGCAGTACTTC. The resulting protein is CASSPRRAGFGEQYF.